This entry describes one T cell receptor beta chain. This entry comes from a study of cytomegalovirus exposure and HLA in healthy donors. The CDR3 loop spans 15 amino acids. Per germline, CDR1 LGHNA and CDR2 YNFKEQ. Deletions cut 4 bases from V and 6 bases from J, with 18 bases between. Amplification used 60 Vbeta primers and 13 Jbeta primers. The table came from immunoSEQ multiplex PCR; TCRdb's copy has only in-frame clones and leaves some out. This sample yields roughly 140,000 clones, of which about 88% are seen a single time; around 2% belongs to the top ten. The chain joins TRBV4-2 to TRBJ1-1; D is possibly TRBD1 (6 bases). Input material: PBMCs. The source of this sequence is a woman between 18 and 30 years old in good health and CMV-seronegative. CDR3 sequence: CASSPLTGAGPEAFF. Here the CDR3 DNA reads TGTGCCAGCAGCCCCCTGACAGGCGCCGGGCCTGAAGCTTTCTTT.